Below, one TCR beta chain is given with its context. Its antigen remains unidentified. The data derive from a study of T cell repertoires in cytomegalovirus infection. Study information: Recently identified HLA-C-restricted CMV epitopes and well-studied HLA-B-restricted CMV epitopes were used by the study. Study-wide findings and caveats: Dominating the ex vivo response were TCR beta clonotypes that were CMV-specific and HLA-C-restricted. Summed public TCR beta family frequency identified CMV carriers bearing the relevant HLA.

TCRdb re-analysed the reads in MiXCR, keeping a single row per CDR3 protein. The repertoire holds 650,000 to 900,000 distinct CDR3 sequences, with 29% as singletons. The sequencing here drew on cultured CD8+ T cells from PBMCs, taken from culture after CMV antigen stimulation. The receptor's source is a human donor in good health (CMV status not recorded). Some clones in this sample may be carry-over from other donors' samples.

Here the CDR3 reads CASSLALQGWYQETQYF. CDR3 DNA: TGTGCCAGCAGTTTAGCTTTACAGGGTTGGTACCAAGAGACCCAGTACTTC. The rearrangement uses TRBV12-3 or TRBV12-4 and TRBJ2-5, with D tentatively TRBD1 (6 bases). Trimming cost V 0 bases and J 0 bases, with 14 bases left between them. There are 17 residues in the CDR3.